The entry below describes one TCR beta chain. Antigen unknown. Gene names and germline match the mouse. The sequenced fragment ends 1 residue before the CDR3 boundary, so the rest is inferred from the germline J gene. This sample was taken from a study of tissue T cells after allogeneic stem cell transplantation. General study findings and limits: Blood and spleen captured only part of the tissue TCR repertoire.

The CDR3 has 14 residues. J was trimmed by 10 bases and V by 4 bases; bases with no gene match: 9. Germline V gene lookup returns CDR1 KGHPV and CDR2 FQNQEV (reference sequence). TCRbeta CDR3 was sequenced at survey depth with template counts. Using immunoSEQ multiplex PCR, the repertoire was profiled, and TCRdb retains in-frame clones only, with some absent. The table shows roughly 5,000 clones, with under 60% occurring only once. Time point of the sample: mouse harvest day 14 after allogeneic transplant. Mouse grafts combined 10^7 T-cell-depleted bone marrow cells with 10^6 splenic CD5+ T cells. Tissues came from B6→BALB/c major-mismatch GVHD mice at day 7 or 14.

The sequenced sample was gut tissue. This clonotype was sampled from a female BALB/c mouse given C57BL/6 T cells with graft-versus-host disease after an allogeneic hematopoietic cell transplant. The chain carries TRBV26 and TRBJ1-1; the match to TRBD1 covers 10 bases. This CDR3 reads CASSPSGTGVGVFF. The CDR3 bases that were read are TGTGCCAGCAGTCCCTCGGGGACAGGGGTGGGAGTCTTC.